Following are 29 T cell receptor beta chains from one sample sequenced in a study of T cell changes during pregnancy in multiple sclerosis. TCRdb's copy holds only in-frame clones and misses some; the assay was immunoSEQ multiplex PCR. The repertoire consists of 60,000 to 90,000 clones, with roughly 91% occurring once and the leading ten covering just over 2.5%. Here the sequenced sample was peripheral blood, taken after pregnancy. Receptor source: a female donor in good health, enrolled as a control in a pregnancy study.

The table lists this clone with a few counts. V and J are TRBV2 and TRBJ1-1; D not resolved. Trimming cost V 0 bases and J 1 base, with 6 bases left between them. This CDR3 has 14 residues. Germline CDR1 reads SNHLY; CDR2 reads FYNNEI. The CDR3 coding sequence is TGTGCCAGCAGTGAAGCGATCGGGAACACTGAAGCTTTCTTT. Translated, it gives CASSEAIGNTEAFF.

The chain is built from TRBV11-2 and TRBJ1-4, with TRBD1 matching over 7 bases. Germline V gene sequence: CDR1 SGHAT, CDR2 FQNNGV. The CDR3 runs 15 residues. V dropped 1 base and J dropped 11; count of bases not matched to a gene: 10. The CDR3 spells CASSLVDRVEGKLFF. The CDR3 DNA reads TGTGCCAGCAGCTTAGTAGACAGGGTAGAAGGTAAACTGTTTTTT.

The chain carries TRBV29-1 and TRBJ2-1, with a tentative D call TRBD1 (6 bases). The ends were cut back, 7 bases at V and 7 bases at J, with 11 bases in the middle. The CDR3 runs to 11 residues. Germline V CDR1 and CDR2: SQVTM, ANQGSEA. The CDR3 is CSARRGNEQFF. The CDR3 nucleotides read TGCAGCGCACGAAGGGGGAATGAGCAGTTCTTC.

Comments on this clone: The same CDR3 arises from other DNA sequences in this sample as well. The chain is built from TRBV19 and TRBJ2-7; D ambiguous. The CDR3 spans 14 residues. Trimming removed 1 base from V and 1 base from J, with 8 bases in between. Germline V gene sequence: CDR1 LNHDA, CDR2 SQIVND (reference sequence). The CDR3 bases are TGTGCCAGTAGTATAGGTCCGGGTTCCTACGAGCAGTACTTC. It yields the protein CASSIGPGSYEQYF.

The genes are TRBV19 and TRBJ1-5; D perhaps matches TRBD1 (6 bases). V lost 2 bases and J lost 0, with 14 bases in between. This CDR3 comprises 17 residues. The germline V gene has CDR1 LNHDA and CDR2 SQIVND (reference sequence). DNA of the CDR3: TGTGCCAGTAGTATAATCCTCGGACAGCGTAGCAATCAGCCCCAGCATTTT. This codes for CASSIILGQRSNQPQHF.

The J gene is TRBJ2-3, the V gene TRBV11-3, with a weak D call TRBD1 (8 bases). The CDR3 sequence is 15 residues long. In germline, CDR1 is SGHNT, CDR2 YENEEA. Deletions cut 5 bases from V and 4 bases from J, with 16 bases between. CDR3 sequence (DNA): TGTGCCAGCAGCCCACAGGGGGGGCAGGCAGATACGCAGTATTTT. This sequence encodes CASSPQGGQADTQYF.

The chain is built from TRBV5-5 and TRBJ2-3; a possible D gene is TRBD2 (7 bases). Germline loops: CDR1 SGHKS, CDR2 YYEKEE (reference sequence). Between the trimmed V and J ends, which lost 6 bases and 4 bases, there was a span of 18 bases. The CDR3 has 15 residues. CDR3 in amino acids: CASTITGGWADTQYF. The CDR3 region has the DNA TGTGCCAGCACGATAACGGGGGGCTGGGCAGATACGCAGTATTTT.

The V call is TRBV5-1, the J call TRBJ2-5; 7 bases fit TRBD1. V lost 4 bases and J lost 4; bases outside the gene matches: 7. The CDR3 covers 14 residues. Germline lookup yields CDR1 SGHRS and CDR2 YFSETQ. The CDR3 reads CASSGGQVSETQYF. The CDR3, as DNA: TGCGCCAGCAGCGGAGGACAGGTTTCAGAGACCCAGTACTTC.

CDR3 nucleotide sequence: TGTGCCAGCAGCGTAGTAGGGGGGGGCGGCGAGCAGTACTTC. This sequence encodes CASSVVGGGGEQYF. J is TRBJ2-7 and V is TRBV9; D possibly corresponds to TRBD2 (7 bases). Germline assignment: CDR1 SGDLS and CDR2 YYNGEE. The CDR3 has 14 amino acids. V lost 0 bases, J lost 6 bases, and 13 bases lay in between.

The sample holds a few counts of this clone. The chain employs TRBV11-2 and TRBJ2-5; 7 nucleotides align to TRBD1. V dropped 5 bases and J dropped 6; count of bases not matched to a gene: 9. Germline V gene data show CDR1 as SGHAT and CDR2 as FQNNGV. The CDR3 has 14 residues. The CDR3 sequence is CASSEDRSSQTQYF. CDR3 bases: TGTGCCAGCAGCGAGGACAGGTCGAGCCAGACCCAGTACTTC.

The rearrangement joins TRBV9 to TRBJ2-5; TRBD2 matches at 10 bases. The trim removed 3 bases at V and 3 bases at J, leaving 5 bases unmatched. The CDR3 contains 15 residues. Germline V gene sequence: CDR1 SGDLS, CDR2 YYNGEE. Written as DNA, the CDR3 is TGTGCCAGCAGCGCAGCGGGGGGGCTTGAAGAGACCCAGTACTTC. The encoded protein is CASSAAGGLEETQYF.

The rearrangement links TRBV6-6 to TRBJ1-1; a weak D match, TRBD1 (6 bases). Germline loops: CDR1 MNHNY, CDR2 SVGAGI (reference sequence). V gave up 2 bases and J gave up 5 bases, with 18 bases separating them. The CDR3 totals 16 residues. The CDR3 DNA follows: TGTGCCAGCAGTTACGGGGGTGGGGGAGGGGGAACTGAAGCTTTCTTT. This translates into CASSYGGGGGGTEAFF.

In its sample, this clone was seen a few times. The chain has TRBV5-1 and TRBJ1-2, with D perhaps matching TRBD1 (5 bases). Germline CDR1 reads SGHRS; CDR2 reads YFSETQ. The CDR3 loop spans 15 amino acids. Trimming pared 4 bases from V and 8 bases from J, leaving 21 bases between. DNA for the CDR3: TGCGCCAGCAGCCCACAGGACACCCAAGCAGGCGGCTACACCTTC. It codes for CASSPQDTQAGGYTF. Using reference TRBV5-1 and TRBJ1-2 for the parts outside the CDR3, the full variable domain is KAGVTQTPRYLIKTRGQQVTLSCSPISGHRSVSWYQQTPGQGLQFLFEYFSETQRNKGNFPGRFSGRQFSNSRSEMNVSTLELGDSALYLCASSPQDTQAGGYTFGSGTRLTVV.

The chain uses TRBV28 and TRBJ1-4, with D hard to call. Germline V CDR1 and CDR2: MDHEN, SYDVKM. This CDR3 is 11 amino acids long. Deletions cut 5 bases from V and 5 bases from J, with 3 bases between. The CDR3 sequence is CASSENEKLFF. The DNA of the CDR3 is TGTGCCAGCAGTGAGAATGAAAAACTGTTTTTT.

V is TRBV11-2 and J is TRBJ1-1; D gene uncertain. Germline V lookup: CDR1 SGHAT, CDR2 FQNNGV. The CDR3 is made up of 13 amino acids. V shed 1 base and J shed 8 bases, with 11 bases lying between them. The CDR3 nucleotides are TGTGCCAGCAGCTTAGGCCGGGTCCGGGAAGCTTTCTTT. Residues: CASSLGRVREAFF.

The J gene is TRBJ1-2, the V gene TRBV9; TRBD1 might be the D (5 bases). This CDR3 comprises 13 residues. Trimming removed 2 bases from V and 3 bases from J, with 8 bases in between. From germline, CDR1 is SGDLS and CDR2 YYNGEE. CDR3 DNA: TGTGCCAGCAGCGTCCAGGGCGACTATGGCTACACCTTC. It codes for CASSVQGDYGYTF.

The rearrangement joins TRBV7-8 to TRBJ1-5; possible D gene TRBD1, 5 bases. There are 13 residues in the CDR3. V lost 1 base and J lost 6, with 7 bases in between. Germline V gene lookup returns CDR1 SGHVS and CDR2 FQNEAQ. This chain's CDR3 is CASSLGGSQPQHF. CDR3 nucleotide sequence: TGTGCCAGCAGCTTAGGGGGCAGTCAGCCCCAGCATTTT.

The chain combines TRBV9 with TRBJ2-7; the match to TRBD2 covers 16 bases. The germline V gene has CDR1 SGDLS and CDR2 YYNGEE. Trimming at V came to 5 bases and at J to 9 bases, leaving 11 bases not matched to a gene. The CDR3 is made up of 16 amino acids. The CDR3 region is CASRPGLAGGFRVQYF. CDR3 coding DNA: TGTGCCAGCAGACCGGGACTAGCGGGGGGGTTCCGGGTGCAGTACTTC. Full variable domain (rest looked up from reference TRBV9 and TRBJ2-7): DSGVTQTPKHLITATGQRVTLRCSPRSGDLSVYWYQQSLDQGLQFLIQYYNGEERAKGNILERFSAQQFPDLHSELNLSSLELGDSALYFCASRPGLAGGFRVQYFGPGTRLTVT.

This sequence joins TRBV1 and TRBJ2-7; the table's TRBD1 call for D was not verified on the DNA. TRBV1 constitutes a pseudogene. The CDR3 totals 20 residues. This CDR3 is CTSSQTLQGPSPSSSYEQYF. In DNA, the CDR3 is TGCACCAGCAGCCAAACCTTACAGGGCCCAAGTCCCTCGAGCTCCTACGAGCAGTACTTC.

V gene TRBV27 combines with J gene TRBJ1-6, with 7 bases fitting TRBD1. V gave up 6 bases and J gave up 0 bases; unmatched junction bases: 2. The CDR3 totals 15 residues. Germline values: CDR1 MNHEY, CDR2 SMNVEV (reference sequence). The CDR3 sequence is CASRTGSSYNSPLHF. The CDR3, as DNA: TGTGCCAGCAGGACAGGGAGCTCCTATAATTCACCCCTCCACTTT.

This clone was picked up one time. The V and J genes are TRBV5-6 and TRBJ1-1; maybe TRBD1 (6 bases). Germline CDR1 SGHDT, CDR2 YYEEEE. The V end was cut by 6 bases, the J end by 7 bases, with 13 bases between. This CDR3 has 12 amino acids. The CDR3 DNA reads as TGTGCCAGCAACTCGCAGGGGCTTGAAGCTTTCTTT. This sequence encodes CASNSQGLEAFF.

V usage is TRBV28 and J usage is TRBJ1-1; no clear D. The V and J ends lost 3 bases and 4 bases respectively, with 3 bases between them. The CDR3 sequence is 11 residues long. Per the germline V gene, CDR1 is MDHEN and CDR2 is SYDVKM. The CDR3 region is CASSFLTEAFF. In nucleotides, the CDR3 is TGTGCCAGCAGTTTCCTCACTGAAGCTTTCTTT.

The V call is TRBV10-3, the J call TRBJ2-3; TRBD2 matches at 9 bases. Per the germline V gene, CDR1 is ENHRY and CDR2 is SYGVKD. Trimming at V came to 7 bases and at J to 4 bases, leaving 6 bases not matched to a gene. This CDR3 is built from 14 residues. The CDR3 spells CAIKGGTSPDTQYF. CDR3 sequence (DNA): TGTGCCATCAAAGGTGGGACTAGCCCAGATACGCAGTATTTT.

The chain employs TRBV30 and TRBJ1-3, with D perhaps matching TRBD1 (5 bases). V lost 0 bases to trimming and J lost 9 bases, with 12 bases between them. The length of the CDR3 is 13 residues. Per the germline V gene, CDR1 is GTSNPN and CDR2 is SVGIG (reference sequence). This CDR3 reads CAWSVGGTITIYF. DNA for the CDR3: TGTGCCTGGAGTGTCGGGGGAACGATCACCATATATTTT.

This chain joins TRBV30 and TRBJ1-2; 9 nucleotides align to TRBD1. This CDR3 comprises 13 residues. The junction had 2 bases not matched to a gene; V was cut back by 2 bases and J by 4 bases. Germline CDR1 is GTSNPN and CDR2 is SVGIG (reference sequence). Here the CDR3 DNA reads TGTGCCTGGAGTATGGGACAGGGCTATGGCTACACCTTC. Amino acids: CAWSMGQGYGYTF.

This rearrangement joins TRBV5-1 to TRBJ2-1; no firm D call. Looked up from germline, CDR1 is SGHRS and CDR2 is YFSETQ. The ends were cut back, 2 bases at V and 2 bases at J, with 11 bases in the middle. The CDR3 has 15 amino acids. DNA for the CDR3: TGCGCCAGCAGCTTTTTAGATACCGCCTACAATGAGCAGTTCTTC. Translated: CASSFLDTAYNEQFF.

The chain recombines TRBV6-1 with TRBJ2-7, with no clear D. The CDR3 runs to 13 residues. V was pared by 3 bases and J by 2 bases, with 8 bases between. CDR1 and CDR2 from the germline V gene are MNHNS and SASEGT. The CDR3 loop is CASSEVTTYEQYF. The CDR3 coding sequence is TGTGCCAGCAGTGAGGTCACTACCTACGAGCAGTACTTC.

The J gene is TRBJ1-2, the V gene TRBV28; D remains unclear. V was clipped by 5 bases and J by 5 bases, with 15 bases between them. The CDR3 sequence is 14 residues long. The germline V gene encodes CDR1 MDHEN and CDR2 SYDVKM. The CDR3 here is CASSEGTPRYGYTF. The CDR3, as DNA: TGTGCCAGCAGTGAAGGCACCCCTAGGTATGGCTACACCTTC.

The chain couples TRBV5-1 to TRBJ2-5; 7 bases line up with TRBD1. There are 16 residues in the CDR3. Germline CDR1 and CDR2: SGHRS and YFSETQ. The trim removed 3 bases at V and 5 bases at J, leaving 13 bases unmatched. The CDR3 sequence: CASSSTYTTGEETQYF. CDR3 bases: TGCGCCAGCAGCTCCACATATACCACAGGGGAGGAGACCCAGTACTTC.